What follows are 10 T cell receptor beta chains derived from one specimen sequenced in a study of beta chain features in type 1 diabetes. Investigators reverse transcribed all isolated RNA, so they sequenced expressed TCRB transcripts. Data came from immunoSEQ multiplex PCR; TCRdb stores just in-frame clones and leaves some out. The table lists 160,000 or so clones, 6.5% to 8.5% of them singletons. Their antigens are not known. Study-wide results and limits: Type 1 diabetes patients showed a moderate but significant shortening of TCRB CDR3s in all four CD4+ subsets.

Sequencing input: central memory CD4+ T cells from blood. These receptors were collected from a woman aged 18-29 years with type 1 diabetes.

This clone was seen only a few times. The chain employs TRBV28 and TRBJ1-1; D may be TRBD1 (6 bases). Per germline, CDR1 MDHEN and CDR2 SYDVKM. The CDR3 loop spans 14 amino acids. V was shortened by 5 bases and J by 8 bases, with 18 bases between the two germline ends. CDR3 loop: CASSVPQGSFEAFF. The CDR3, as DNA: TGTGCCAGCAGTGTACCTCAGGGGTCGTTCGAAGCTTTCTTT.

This rearrangement joins TRBV27 to TRBJ2-5; tentative D call: TRBD1 (5 bases). The CDR3 is 10 residues long. With 3 bases removed from V and 9 bases from J, the gap between germline ends came to 5 bases. Germline CDR1 and CDR2: MNHEY and SMNVEV (reference sequence). Here the CDR3 reads CASSLGPQYF. The CDR3 coding sequence is TGTGCCAGCAGTTTGGGGCCCCAGTACTTC.

This clone came up many times. The gene calls are TRBV29-1 and TRBJ2-7; D is perhaps TRBD1 (6 bases). Per the germline V gene, CDR1 is SQVTM and CDR2 is ANQGSEA. Trimming stripped 6 bases from V and 2 bases from J, with 14 bases between. This CDR3 is 13 amino acids long. The CDR3 reads CSVVGGQTYEQYF. The DNA for the CDR3 is TGCAGCGTAGTAGGTGGACAGACCTACGAGCAGTACTTC.

This clone turned up a few times. The V and J genes are TRBV27 and TRBJ1-2, with TRBD1 as a possible D gene (5 bases). V lost 8 bases, J lost 1 base, and 11 bases lay in between. This CDR3 contains 13 residues. CDR1 is MNHEY, CDR2 SMNVEV, per germline (reference sequence). CDR3 nucleotides: TGTGCCAGCGGTTACAGGTTTAACTATGGCTACACCTTC. Translating it yields CASGYRFNYGYTF.

This chain joins TRBV18 and TRBJ2-4; no clear D. Deletions cut 3 bases from V and 5 bases from J, with 8 bases between. This CDR3 is built from 13 residues. Germline V lookup: CDR1 KGHSH, CDR2 LQKENI. CDR3 bases: TGTGCCAGCTCACCGCCGGGTCAAAACATTCAGTACTTC. Translation gives CASSPPGQNIQYF.

The chain has TRBV28 and TRBJ2-3; tentative D call: TRBD1 (6 bases). The CDR3 runs to 14 residues. The germline gives CDR1 MDHEN, CDR2 SYDVKM. V gave up 5 bases and J gave up 2 bases, with 11 bases separating them. CDR3: CASSQDRNTDTQYF. The CDR3 DNA reads as TGTGCCAGCAGTCAGGACAGAAACACAGATACGCAGTATTTT.

This clone was recorded a few times. The chain joins TRBV7-9 to TRBJ2-1; 12 bases line up with TRBD2. Germline CDR1 SEHNR, CDR2 FQNEAQ (reference sequence). The CDR3 consists of 14 residues. V was pared by 4 bases and J by 10 bases, with 5 bases of the junction left unmatched. CDR3 amino acids: CASSSGLAGREQFF. CDR3 coding DNA: TGTGCCAGCAGCTCGGGACTAGCGGGTCGGGAGCAGTTCTTC.

This clone appeared a single time. The chain has TRBV28 and TRBJ2-3, with a weak D call TRBD2 (6 bases). The V end lost 6 bases, the J end lost 6 bases, and 19 bases lay between the germline ends. Per germline, CDR1 MDHEN and CDR2 SYDVKM. The length of the CDR3 is 15 residues. For the CDR3, the DNA is TGTGCCAGCAGCTCCTCGGCGGGACTCGGGGATACGCAGTATTTT. It codes for CASSSSAGLGDTQYF.

This clone was recorded a few times. CDR3 nucleotide sequence: TGTGCCGCTGGGGGGGGTTTTGGGAATTCACCCCTCCACTTT. Its protein product is CAAGGGFGNSPLHF. The chain couples TRBV25-1 to TRBJ1-6; D may be TRBD1 (5 bases). The CDR3 contains 14 residues. V was trimmed by 11 bases and J by 7 bases, leaving 18 bases between them. Germline V gene data show CDR1 as MGHDK and CDR2 as SYGVNS.

V gene TRBV7-9 combines with J gene TRBJ2-3; 13 nucleotides line up with TRBD2. V shed 11 bases and J 6 bases; nucleotides not matched to a gene: 11. The CDR3 loop spans 15 amino acids. Germline loops: CDR1 SEHNR, CDR2 FQNEAQ (reference sequence). This chain's CDR3 is CAHPSTSGGADTQYF. In nucleotides, the CDR3 is TGTGCCCACCCGAGCACTAGCGGGGGGGCGGATACGCAGTATTTT.